These 5 T cell receptor beta chains share one sample of origin, sequenced in a study of cytomegalovirus exposure and HLA in healthy donors. Clones were read by immunoSEQ multiplex PCR, and TCRdb kept only the in-frame ones, dropping some. The sample comprises approximately 80,000 clones, over 85% of which are singletons, and 3.6% rests with the top ten. Sequenced input: PBMCs. The receptors shown here come from a woman under 40 in good health and CMV-seronegative.

V usage is TRBV2 and J usage is TRBJ1-3, with unresolved D. The CDR3 has 11 residues. V was trimmed by 3 bases and J by 8 bases, leaving 5 bases between them. Germline V gene data show CDR1 as SNHLY and CDR2 as FYNNEI. The CDR3 sequence is CASSDRYTIYF. In DNA, the CDR3 is TGTGCCAGCAGTGATAGATACACCATATATTTT.

The chain is built from TRBV5-5 and TRBJ1-1; D may be TRBD1 (5 bases). CDR1 and CDR2 from the germline V gene are SGHKS and YYEKEE (reference sequence). V lost 0 bases and J lost 2, with 14 bases in between. The CDR3 is 16 amino acids. The CDR3 DNA reads as TGTGCCAGCAGCTTGGCCTATCGACAGCCCAACACTGAAGCTTTCTTT. Encoded protein: CASSLAYRQPNTEAFF.

This chain connects TRBV7-8 to TRBJ2-1; D is unclear. The V end lost 5 bases, the J end lost 6 bases, and 17 bases lay between the germline ends. From germline, CDR1 is SGHVS and CDR2 FQNEAQ. There are 15 residues in the CDR3. The CDR3 spells CASSRLGDPANEQFF. CDR3 nucleotide sequence: TGTGCCAGCAGCCGACTCGGTGACCCCGCCAATGAGCAGTTCTTC.

This chain links TRBV30 with TRBJ1-2, with unresolved D. Between the trimmed V and J ends, which lost 0 bases and 10 bases, there was a span of 15 bases. Germline-derived CDR1 and CDR2 are GTSNPN and SVGIG (reference sequence). The CDR3 spans 13 residues. CDR3 protein: CAWSVEQYSTYTF. In DNA form, the CDR3 reads TGTGCCTGGAGTGTCGAACAATACAGCACCTACACCTTC.

The chain joins TRBV18 to TRBJ1-5; TRBD1 might be the D (6 bases). Germline loops: CDR1 KGHSH, CDR2 LQKENI. This CDR3 spans 16 amino acids. Trimming took 5 bases from V and 7 from J, leaving 21 bases between them. The CDR3 sequence is CASSSSSGTSRQPQHF. For the CDR3, the DNA is TGTGCCAGCTCATCATCATCCGGGACAAGTAGGCAGCCCCAGCATTTT.